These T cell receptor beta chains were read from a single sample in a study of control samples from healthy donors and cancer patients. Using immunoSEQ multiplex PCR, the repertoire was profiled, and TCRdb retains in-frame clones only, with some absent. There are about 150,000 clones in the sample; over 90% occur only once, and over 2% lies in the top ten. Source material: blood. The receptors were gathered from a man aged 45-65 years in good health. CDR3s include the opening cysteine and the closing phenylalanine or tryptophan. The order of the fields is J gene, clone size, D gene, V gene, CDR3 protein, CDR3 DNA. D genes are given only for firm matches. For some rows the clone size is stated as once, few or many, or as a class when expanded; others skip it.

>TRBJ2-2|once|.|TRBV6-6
CASSSTKNTGELFF
TGTGCCAGCAGTTCTACTAAGAACACCGGGGAGCTGTTTTTT
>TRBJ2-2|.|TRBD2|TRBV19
CAGRLAANTGELFF
TGTGCCGGCCGACTAGCGGCTAACACCGGGGAGCTGTTTTTT
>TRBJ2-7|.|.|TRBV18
CASSPLWVSEQYF
TGTGCCAGCTCACCCCTGTGGGTCTCCGAGCAGTACTTC
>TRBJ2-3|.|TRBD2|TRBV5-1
CASSSIPGLAVDTQYF
TGCGCCAGCAGCTCCATCCCGGGACTAGCGGTAGATACGCAGTATTTT
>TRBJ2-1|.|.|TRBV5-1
CASSPAGGSYNEQFF
TGCGCCAGCAGCCCTGCAGGAGGCTCCTACAATGAGCAGTTCTTC
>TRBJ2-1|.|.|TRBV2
CASRSSVYSSYNEQFF
TGTGCCAGCAGGTCTAGCGTTTATAGCTCCTACAATGAGCAGTTCTTC
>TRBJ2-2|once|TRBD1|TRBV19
CASSPRDRAGTGELFF
TGTGCCAGTAGTCCACGGGACAGGGCGGGCACCGGGGAGCTGTTTTTT
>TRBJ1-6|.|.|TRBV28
CASSLQESYNSPLHF
TGTGCCAGCAGCCTACAGGAGTCCTATAATTCACCCCTCCACTTT
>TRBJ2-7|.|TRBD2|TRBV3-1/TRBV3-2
CASSQDVGLAGSYEQYF
TGTGCCAGCAGCCAAGATGTGGGACTAGCGGGATCCTACGAGCAGTACTTC
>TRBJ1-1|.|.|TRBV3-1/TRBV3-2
CASSQVAGGTEAFF
TGTGCCAGCAGCCAAGTGGCAGGCGGGACTGAAGCTTTCTTT
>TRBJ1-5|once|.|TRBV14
CASSLSGGKTQHF
TGTGCCAGCAGCCTAAGCGGAGGGAAGACCCAGCATTTT